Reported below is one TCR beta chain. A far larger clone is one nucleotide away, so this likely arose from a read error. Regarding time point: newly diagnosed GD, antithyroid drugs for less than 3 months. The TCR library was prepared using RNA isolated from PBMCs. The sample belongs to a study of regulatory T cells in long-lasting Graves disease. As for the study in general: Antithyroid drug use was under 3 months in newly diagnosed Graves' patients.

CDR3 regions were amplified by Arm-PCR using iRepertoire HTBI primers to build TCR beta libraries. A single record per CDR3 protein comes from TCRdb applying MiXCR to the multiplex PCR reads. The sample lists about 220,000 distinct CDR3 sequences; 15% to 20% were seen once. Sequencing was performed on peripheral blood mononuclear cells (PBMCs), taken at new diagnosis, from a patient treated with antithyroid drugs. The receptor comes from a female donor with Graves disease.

CDR3: CASSRLLADRRNEQYF. DNA of the CDR3: TGTGCCAGCAGTCGGCTACTAGCAGATAGGCGCAATGAGCAGTACTTC. The chain employs TRBV2 and TRBJ2-7; D perhaps matches TRBD2 (6 bases). This CDR3 is built from 16 residues. V lost 5 bases and J 7 bases, leaving 24 bases between the germline ends. The germline gives CDR1 SNHLY, CDR2 FYNNEI.